This T cell receptor beta chain was identified during a study of OX40 agonist ivuxolimab in advanced cancers. The CDR3 contains 14 residues. The V end lost 2 bases, the J end lost 5 bases, and 8 bases lay between the germline ends. Per the germline V gene, CDR1 is SGHRS and CDR2 is YFSETQ. Repertoires were generated with immunoSEQ multiplex PCR, while TCRdb's copy carries only in-frame clones and drops some. The table lists 83,000 or so clones, about 86% of them singletons. This sequence was found in an adult with an advanced solid tumor such as melanoma, head and neck, liver or kidney cancer. The source was CD4+ or CD8+ T cells sorted from blood, collected in a trial of the OX40 agonist ivuxolimab. The rearrangement joins TRBV5-1 to TRBJ1-6; no clear D. The DNA for the CDR3 is TGCGCCAGCAGCTTATGGAGGGATAATTCACCCCTCCACTTT. It translates to CASSLWRDNSPLHF. Full variable domain (missing parts from reference TRBV5-1 and TRBJ1-6): KAGVTQTPRYLIKTRGQQVTLSCSPISGHRSVSWYQQTPGQGLQFLFEYFSETQRNKGNFPGRFSGRQFSNSRSEMNVSTLELGDSALYLCASSLWRDNSPLHFGNGTRLTVT.